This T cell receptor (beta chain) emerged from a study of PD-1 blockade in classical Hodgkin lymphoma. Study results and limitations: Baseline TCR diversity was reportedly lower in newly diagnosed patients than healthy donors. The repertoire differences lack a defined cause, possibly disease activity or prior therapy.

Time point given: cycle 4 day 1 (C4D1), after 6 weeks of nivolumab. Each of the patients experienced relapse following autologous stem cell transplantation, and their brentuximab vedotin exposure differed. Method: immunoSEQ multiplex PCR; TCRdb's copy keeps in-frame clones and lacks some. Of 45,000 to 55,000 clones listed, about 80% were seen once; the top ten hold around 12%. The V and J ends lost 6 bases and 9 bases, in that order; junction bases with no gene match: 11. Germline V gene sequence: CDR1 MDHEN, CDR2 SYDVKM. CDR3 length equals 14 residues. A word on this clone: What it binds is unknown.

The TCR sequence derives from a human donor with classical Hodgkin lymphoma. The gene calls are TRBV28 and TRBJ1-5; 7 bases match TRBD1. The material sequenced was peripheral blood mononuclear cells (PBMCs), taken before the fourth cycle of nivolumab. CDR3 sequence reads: CASSRTGPGRPQHF. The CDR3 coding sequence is TGTGCCAGCAGCCGGACAGGCCCCGGACGGCCCCAGCATTTT.